This T cell receptor beta chain was captured in a study of CD8 T cells in ankylosing spondylitis listed by TCRdb under 2017. Regarding the study in general: The study profiled T cell receptor beta repertoires in healthy donors and ankylosing spondylitis patients to find disease-linked TCR variants. In total, the full study cohort was made up of roughly 110 healthy donors and about two dozen ankylosing spondylitis patients. Peripheral blood was sampled, and synovial fluid was also collected from ankylosing spondylitis patients.

The paper as a whole reports these results and caveats: Blood from ankylosing spondylitis patients appeared to be characterized by a TCR beta motif composed of roughly 8 highly homologous amino acid variants. In peripheral blood, the disease-linked clones were found at relatively low frequencies and had a CD8+ phenotype. Some motif variants were previously reported in synovial fluid and blood of reactive arthritis patients, suggesting common disease-initiation mechanisms. Significant enrichment of the disease-linked clones was reported in matched synovial fluid samples from ankylosing spondylitis patients.

This clonotype was counted many times. Its antigen is still unknown. No base quality information exists; no much larger clone differs at one position. Instrument used: Illumina HiSeq 2500. TCR beta libraries were prepared by quantitative 5'-RACE with molecular barcodes. The study's processing was this. A new computational method based on a probabilistic model of VDJ rearrangement was used to identify disease-linked TCR variants. TCRdb reprocessed the public reads (quality trimming at Q25 with fastp, clone calling with MiXCR) and kept in-frame beta chains. One record per CDR3 amino acid sequence lists the most common genes and DNA. In this record, the V and J calls reflect TCRdb's handling and not the investigators' own analysis. The sample table lists 210,000 or so distinct CDR3 sequences, around 8% of them with a count of one. More than 4.5% of the sample goes to the ten largest clones. Spanning cysteine to phenylalanine, the CDR3 consists of 13 amino acids. Only the CDR3 portion is preserved as DNA: 39 bases, with reading frame beginning at the first base. Germline trimming amounts to 6 bases on V and 6 bases on J, with 5 as the count of junction bases outside the gene matches. CDR1 and CDR2 are read off the germline V gene as ENHRY and SYGVKD.

Sequenced material: blood, either unsorted or a sorted T cell fraction (not recorded which). The receptor comes from a female donor with ankylosing spondylitis or in good health (not recorded which). This chain joins TRBV10-3 to TRBJ2-1; 7 central nucleotides agree with TRBD1. In nucleotides, the sequence is TGTGCCATCAGGGGGGACAGACCCAATGAGCAGTTCTTC. It specifies CAIRGDRPNEQFF.